The rows below give T cell receptor beta chains drawn from one sample of a study of T cells after yellow fever vaccination. TCRdb itself ran the 5' RACE reads through MiXCR, one entry per CDR3 protein. The sample contains 200,000 to 300,000 distinct CDR3 sequences, approximately 6.7% of which appear only once. The sample consisted of CD4+ T cells sorted from PBMCs, taken on the day of the yellow fever booster vaccination. All receptors come from a man aged 25 to 40 who received the YFV17D yellow fever vaccine. Both conserved end residues are part of each CDR3. The D gene is left open where the match is weak. Size values are once, few and many counts, or a class for expanded clones, and some rows have none.

J | size | V | D | CDR3 | DNA
TRBJ2-3 | . | TRBV19 | TRBD2 | CASSIRSGRAGDTQYF | TGTGCCAGTAGTATACGCAGCGGGAGGGCCGGAGATACGCAGTATTTT
TRBJ2-2 | once | TRBV28 | TRBD1 | CASWWTGRHTGELFF | TGTGCCAGCTGGTGGACAGGGAGGCACACCGGGGAGCTGTTTTTT
TRBJ2-7 | many | TRBV20-1 | . | CSAISPGASGTYEQYF | TGCAGTGCTATAAGCCCAGGGGCTAGCGGCACCTACGAGCAGTACTTC
TRBJ1-4 | many | TRBV4-3 | . | CASSQEGGEKLFF | TGCGCCAGCAGCCAAGAAGGCGGTGAAAAACTGTTTTTT
TRBJ2-1 | many | TRBV10-3 | TRBD2 | CASRTSGNDNEQFF | TGTGCCTCACGGACTAGCGGGAATGATAATGAGCAGTTCTTC
TRBJ2-7 | many | TRBV12-3/TRBV12-4 | . | CASGAGVDYEQYF | TGTGCCAGCGGAGCAGGGGTTGACTACGAGCAGTACTTC
TRBJ2-7 | few | TRBV7-9 | . | CASSRRAFSDEQYF | TGTGCCAGCAGCCGCCGGGCCTTTTCTGACGAGCAGTACTTC
TRBJ1-2 | few | TRBV16 | . | CASSLNSLYGYTF | TGTGCCAGCAGCCTCAACTCCCTCTATGGCTACACCTTC
TRBJ2-4 | many | TRBV12-3/TRBV12-4 | . | CASSLGELAKNIQYF | TGTGCCAGCAGTTTGGGGGAACTAGCCAAAAACATTCAGTACTTC
TRBJ2-4 | . | TRBV9 | . | CASSVVGNIQYF | TGTGCCAGCAGCGTAGTCGGAAACATTCAGTACTTC
TRBJ2-7 | few | TRBV3-1 | TRBD1 | CASSHTGVREQYF | TGTGCCAGCAGCCACACAGGGGTTCGCGAGCAGTACTTC
TRBJ2-7 | . | TRBV7-9 | TRBD2 | CASSLLADSYEQYF | TGTGCCAGCAGCTTACTAGCGGACTCCTACGAGCAGTACTTC
TRBJ2-7 | many | TRBV5-1 | TRBD2 | CASSTRTSGVRNEQYF | TGCGCCAGCAGCACCCGGACTAGCGGGGTGCGGAACGAGCAGTACTTC
TRBJ2-7 | many | TRBV6-5 | . | CASKLAGGWEQYF | TGTGCCAGCAAGTTAGCTGGGGGTTGGGAGCAGTACTTC
TRBJ2-7 | . | TRBV19 | . | CASNEREGDYEQYF | TGTGCCAGTAACGAGAGAGAGGGGGACTACGAGCAGTACTTC
TRBJ2-4 | few | TRBV5-4 | . | CASSSKVFRAALQYF | TGTGCCAGCAGCTCAAAAGTATTTCGGGCCGCGCTTCAGTACTTC
TRBJ2-5 | . | TRBV29-1 | . | CSVVVREETQYF | TGCAGCGTTGTAGTCAGAGAAGAGACCCAGTACTTC
TRBJ2-5 | many | TRBV20-1 | TRBD2 | CSARPGLATTQYF | TGCAGTGCTCGGCCGGGACTAGCGACGACCCAGTACTTC
TRBJ2-2 | . | TRBV20-1 | . | CSAGASVRDSGELFF | TGCAGTGCTGGGGCTAGCGTGAGGGATAGCGGGGAGCTGTTTTTT
TRBJ2-5 | . | TRBV7-2 | TRBD2 | CASSLASAGEETQYF | TGTGCCAGCAGCTTAGCGAGCGCGGGGGAAGAGACCCAGTACTTC
TRBJ2-7 | . | TRBV5-1 | TRBD2 | CASSLELAGSYEQYF | TGCGCCAGCAGCTTGGAACTAGCGGGATCCTACGAGCAGTACTTC
TRBJ1-4 | . | TRBV20-1 | . | CSARDGGGHEKLFF | TGCAGTGCTAGAGATGGGGGTGGCCATGAAAAACTGTTTTTT
TRBJ2-3 | many | TRBV5-1 | TRBD1 | CASTPDRAVTDTQYF | TGCGCCAGCACTCCGGACAGGGCTGTGACAGATACGCAGTATTTT
TRBJ2-2 | few | TRBV15 | TRBD1 | CATSRDHGQGSGELFF | TGTGCCACCAGCAGAGATCATGGACAGGGAAGCGGGGAGCTGTTTTTT
TRBJ2-7 | many | TRBV7-9 | . | CASSPGSAYEQYF | TGTGCCAGCAGTCCTGGGTCAGCCTACGAGCAGTACTTC
TRBJ1-1 | many | TRBV6-5 | TRBD1 | CASINRGRNTEAFF | TGTGCCAGCATCAACAGGGGGCGAAATACTGAAGCTTTCTTT
TRBJ2-3 | . | TRBV25-1 | . | CASSEIGTPGADTQYF | TGTGCCAGCAGCGAGATCGGGACACCCGGCGCGGATACGCAGTATTTT
TRBJ2-3 | many | TRBV7-9 | . | CASSIGQRTDTQYF | TGTGCCAGCAGCATCGGACAGCGCACAGATACGCAGTATTTT
TRBJ2-7 | few | TRBV5-1 | TRBD1 | CASSAAGTGGSYEQYF | TGCGCCAGCAGCGCGGCCGGGACAGGAGGGTCCTACGAGCAGTACTTC
TRBJ2-5 | . | TRBV18 | . | CASSPRPPETQYF | TGTGCCAGCTCACCACGTCCGCCGGAGACCCAGTACTTC
TRBJ2-3 | . | TRBV5-4 | . | CASSPGIPAQYF | TGTGCCAGCAGTCCAGGGATCCCGGCGCAGTATTTT
TRBJ2-7 | few | TRBV20-1 | TRBD1 | CSARDSRTGGPYEQYF | TGCAGTGCTAGAGACAGCCGGACAGGCGGACCCTACGAGCAGTACTTC
TRBJ2-5 | . | TRBV6-1 | TRBD2 | CASRLRLAGGKETQYF | TGTGCCAGCAGACTCCGACTAGCGGGAGGGAAAGAGACCCAGTACTTC
TRBJ2-7 | few | TRBV4-2 | . | CASSQDVNEQYF | TGTGCCAGCAGCCAAGATGTGAACGAGCAGTACTTC
TRBJ2-1 | many | TRBV29-1 | . | CSVGYLTNEQFF | TGCAGCGTTGGTTATTTGACCAATGAGCAGTTCTTC
TRBJ2-7 | many | TRBV9 | TRBD2 | CASSVHPSGRAGTYEQYF | TGTGCCAGCAGCGTGCACCCTAGCGGGAGGGCCGGAACCTACGAGCAGTACTTC
TRBJ1-5 | . | TRBV20-1 | TRBD1 | CSAGDSRQPQHF | TGCAGTGCTGGGGACAGCCGCCAGCCCCAGCATTTT
TRBJ2-3 | . | TRBV23-1 | . | CASTHDRSHGGTQYF | TGCGCCAGCACCCACGACAGGAGCCACGGCGGTACGCAGTATTTT
TRBJ2-1 | many | TRBV3-1 | . | CASSQPLRRRQNDNEQFF | TGTGCCAGCAGCCAACCTCTCCGGCGGAGACAAAATGACAATGAGCAGTTCTTC
TRBJ2-5 | . | TRBV20-1 | TRBD2 | CSATDSGRNQETQYF | TGCAGTGCGACGGATAGCGGGAGGAACCAAGAGACCCAGTACTTC
TRBJ2-6 | . | TRBV19 | . | CASSITGSGANVLTF | TGTGCCAGTAGTATAACGGGCTCTGGGGCCAACGTCCTGACTTTC
TRBJ2-3 | few | TRBV20-1 | . | CSARVGLAESTDTQYF | TGCAGTGCTAGGGTCGGTTTAGCGGAAAGCACAGATACGCAGTATTTT
TRBJ2-5 | many | TRBV24-1 | . | CATSDSLGSETQYF | TGTGCCACCAGTGATTCCTTGGGTAGCGAGACCCAGTACTTC
TRBJ2-1 | few | TRBV4-3 | . | CASSQDFWVLGEQFF | TGCGCCAGCAGCCAAGATTTCTGGGTGCTTGGGGAGCAGTTCTTC
TRBJ2-5 | . | TRBV11-2 | . | CASSLELQGRRETQYF | TGTGCCAGCAGCTTAGAGCTACAGGGAAGACGAGAGACCCAGTACTTC
TRBJ2-1 | . | TRBV20-1 | . | CSARDSRPNEQFF | TGCAGTGCTAGAGATTCCAGGCCCAATGAGCAGTTCTTC
TRBJ2-7 | few | TRBV20-1 | TRBD1 | CSARTGGFYEQYF | TGCAGTGCGAGGACAGGAGGTTTCTACGAGCAGTACTTC
TRBJ2-1 | few | TRBV5-1 | TRBD2 | CASSDLTSGEYNEQFF | TGCGCCAGCAGCGACTTGACTAGCGGGGAATACAATGAGCAGTTCTTC
TRBJ2-7 | many | TRBV6-2/TRBV6-3 | . | CASRAGGGISEQYF | TGTGCCAGCAGAGCCGGTGGGGGTATCAGCGAGCAGTACTTC